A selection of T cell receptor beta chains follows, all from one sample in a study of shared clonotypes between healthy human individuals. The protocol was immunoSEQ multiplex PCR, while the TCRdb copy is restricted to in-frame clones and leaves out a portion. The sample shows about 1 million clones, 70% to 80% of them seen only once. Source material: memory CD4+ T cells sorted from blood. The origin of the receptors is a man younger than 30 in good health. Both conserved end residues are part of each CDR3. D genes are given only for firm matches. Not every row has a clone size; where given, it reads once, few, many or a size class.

CDR3 DNA: TGTGCCAGCAGTGGGGGAGGAGCGGGGATCCAAGAGACCCAGTACTTC
CDR3 protein: CASSGGGAGIQETQYF
D gene: TRBD2
J gene: TRBJ2-5
V gene: TRBV2
clone size: -

CDR3 DNA: TGTGCCAGCTCAAAACTGTCAGGGGGCTGGTCCACTGAAGCTTTCTTT
CDR3 protein: CASSKLSGGWSTEAFF
D gene: TRBD1
J gene: TRBJ1-1
V gene: TRBV18
clone size: once

CDR3 DNA: TGTGCCAGCAGCCAAGATGAGTTGTCAGGAACCAAAAACATTCAGTACTTC
CDR3 protein: CASSQDELSGTKNIQYF
D gene: -
J gene: TRBJ2-4
V gene: TRBV14
clone size: -

CDR3 DNA: TGTGCCAGCAGCTTAGATCGGGGTACCACTGAAGCTTTCTTT
CDR3 protein: CASSLDRGTTEAFF
D gene: -
J gene: TRBJ1-1
V gene: TRBV11-2
clone size: once

CDR3 DNA: TGTGCCAGCAGCCCAAGGGTGACTAGCGGGGCGAACACCGGGGAGCTGTTTTTT
CDR3 protein: CASSPRVTSGANTGELFF
D gene: TRBD2
J gene: TRBJ2-2
V gene: TRBV5-4
clone size: -

CDR3 DNA: TGTGCCAGCTCCACGGAGCCGGGCGGTGAGCAGTTCTTC
CDR3 protein: CASSTEPGGEQFF
D gene: -
J gene: TRBJ2-1
V gene: TRBV11-3
clone size: -

CDR3 DNA: TGTGCCAGCAGTTCGACGGGACAAGGCTACACCTTC
CDR3 protein: CASSSTGQGYTF
D gene: -
J gene: TRBJ1-2
V gene: TRBV6-6
clone size: -

CDR3 DNA: TGCGGGGGCGGGAGGGCAGGGACGCAGTATTTT
CDR3 protein: CGGGRAGTQYF
D gene: TRBD2
J gene: TRBJ2-3
V gene: TRBV20-1
clone size: many

CDR3 DNA: TGTGCTAGCACACCGGGACCACGCTACGAGCAGTACTTC
CDR3 protein: CASTPGPRYEQYF
D gene: -
J gene: TRBJ2-7
V gene: TRBV12-5
clone size: -

CDR3 DNA: TGCGCCAGCAGCACGGGACTAGTGGAAACGCAGTACTTC
CDR3 protein: CASSTGLVETQYF
D gene: TRBD2
J gene: TRBJ2-7
V gene: TRBV5-1
clone size: -

CDR3 DNA: TGTGCCAGCAGCTTGGGGGGCCGTTACGAGACCCAGTACTTC
CDR3 protein: CASSLGGRYETQYF
D gene: -
J gene: TRBJ2-5
V gene: TRBV5-6
clone size: -

CDR3 DNA: TGTGCCAGCAGTCTTACAGGGGAAACTGAAGCTTTCTTT
CDR3 protein: CASSLTGETEAFF
D gene: TRBD1
J gene: TRBJ1-1
V gene: TRBV6-1
clone size: few

CDR3 DNA: TGTGCCAGCAGCAAAACGACAGCCCCATCTGAAGCTTTCTTT
CDR3 protein: CASSKTTAPSEAFF
D gene: -
J gene: TRBJ1-1
V gene: TRBV13
clone size: few

CDR3 DNA: TGCGCCAGCAGCCCTAACAGGGAGGAAAAACTGTTTTTT
CDR3 protein: CASSPNREEKLFF
D gene: -
J gene: TRBJ1-4
V gene: TRBV4-1
clone size: -

CDR3 DNA: TGTGCCACAAGAACGAAGGGGGGTCCCTTAGGGGTCACTGAAGCTTTCTTT
CDR3 protein: CATRTKGGPLGVTEAFF
D gene: -
J gene: TRBJ1-1
V gene: TRBV19
clone size: -

CDR3 DNA: TGTGCCAGCAGTTTAACACTACGACAGGGTGCTTCTTCACCCCTCCACTTT
CDR3 protein: CASSLTLRQGASSPLHF
D gene: TRBD1
J gene: TRBJ1-6
V gene: TRBV27
clone size: -

CDR3 DNA: TGTGCCAGCAGCTTTCGGTCGAGCAATCAGCCCCAGCATTTT
CDR3 protein: CASSFRSSNQPQHF
D gene: -
J gene: TRBJ1-5
V gene: TRBV5-6
clone size: -

CDR3 DNA: TGTGCCAGCAGTGGCAGCGGCTATGGCTACACCTTC
CDR3 protein: CASSGSGYGYTF
D gene: -
J gene: TRBJ1-2
V gene: TRBV11-2
clone size: -

CDR3 DNA: TGTGCCAGCTCCCAGGGAGAGAGCAATCAGCCCCAGCATTTT
CDR3 protein: CASSQGESNQPQHF
D gene: -
J gene: TRBJ1-5
V gene: TRBV18
clone size: -

CDR3 DNA: TGCAGCGTTGGACAGGGGAACTATGGCTACACCTTC
CDR3 protein: CSVGQGNYGYTF
D gene: TRBD1
J gene: TRBJ1-2
V gene: TRBV29-1
clone size: -

CDR3 DNA: TGTGCCAGCGGGTACCCGGGACAGGGGGACCTGAACACTGAAGCTTTCTTT
CDR3 protein: CASGYPGQGDLNTEAFF
D gene: TRBD1
J gene: TRBJ1-1
V gene: TRBV28
clone size: few

CDR3 DNA: TGTGCCTGGAGTGAGGCAGGTCTCTACGAGCAGTACTTC
CDR3 protein: CAWSEAGLYEQYF
D gene: -
J gene: TRBJ2-7
V gene: TRBV30
clone size: few

CDR3 DNA: TGCGCCAGCAGTAACCTCGCCACCGCGAACACCGGGGAGCTGTTTTTT
CDR3 protein: CASSNLATANTGELFF
D gene: -
J gene: TRBJ2-2
V gene: TRBV5-1
clone size: -

CDR3 DNA: TGTGCCATCAGTGAGCCCACCAGAGGGGTCTACGAGCAGTACTTC
CDR3 protein: CAISEPTRGVYEQYF
D gene: -
J gene: TRBJ2-7
V gene: TRBV10-3
clone size: -